This T cell receptor (beta chain) was documented in a study of Tregs in tolerant kidney transplant recipients. The study, taken as a whole, reports: Some patients' samples used different primers over time, so nucleotide sequences weren't comparable.

The repertoire was sequenced with immunoSEQ multiplex PCR; TCRdb's copy has only in-frame clones and lacks some. The table includes roughly 66,000 clones, over 85% detected once. This clone occurred once. The antigen remains unidentified. J was trimmed by 4 bases and V by 3 bases; bases with no gene match: 11. The CDR3 is made up of 16 amino acids. Germline V CDR1 and CDR2: SGHAT, FQNNGV. Unstimulated regulatory T cells (CD4+CD25+CD127-), CD4+CD25- non-regulatory cells, CD4 and CD8 cells were FACS-sorted from thawed PBMCs. The J gene is TRBJ2-7, the V gene TRBV11-2, with 8 bases lining up with TRBD1. The sample here was CD8+ T cells from blood, taken before the transplant. The clonotype was recovered from a human donor who received a combined kidney and bone marrow transplant. CDR3 protein: CASSFGTGPVGYEQYF. The CDR3, as DNA: TGTGCCAGCAGCTTCGGGACAGGCCCTGTTGGATACGAGCAGTACTTC.